The count of the clone carrying this TCR beta chain is one. The data were taken from a study of OX40 agonist ivuxolimab in advanced cancers. The assay was immunoSEQ multiplex PCR, and TCRdb's table has in-frame clones only and misses some. The repertoire holds about 64,000 clones, with about 81% as singletons. The germline V gene has CDR1 SNHLY and CDR2 FYNNEI. Trimming removed 5 bases from V and 1 base from J, with 14 bases in between. This CDR3 region has 15 residues. The sequences come from CD4+ or CD8+ T cells sorted from blood, collected in a trial of the OX40 agonist ivuxolimab. This sequence was found in an adult with an advanced solid tumor such as melanoma, head and neck, liver or kidney cancer. The V gene is TRBV2, the J gene TRBJ1-1; the D gene is possibly TRBD1 (6 bases). The CDR3 region has the DNA TGTGCCAGCAGTCCACAGGGTTCCCCGAACACTGAAGCTTTCTTT. The encoded protein is CASSPQGSPNTEAFF.